Listed below are T cell receptor beta chains from one sample, sequenced in a study of T-cell memory formation after mild COVID-19. TCRdb reprocessed the 5' RACE reads with MiXCR, giving one entry per CDR3 protein. The sample holds approximately 500,000 distinct CDR3 sequences; nearly 25% are singletons and the top ten take roughly an eighth. The sample consisted of PBMCs or a T cell subset sorted from them (not recorded which). These receptors were obtained from an adult woman who had mild COVID-19 (a few samples of this study predate the infection). Cell type and time point are not known. Both conserved end residues are part of each CDR3. The D gene is left open where the match is weak. Clone size is given for some rows only: seen once, a few or many times, or a class if the clone is expanded.

clone_size	v_call	j_call	d_call	cdr3_nt	cdr3_aa
.	TRBV4-2	TRBJ2-7	.	TGTGCCAGCAGCCAAGCAGGGCGCTTTTTGTCCTACGAGCAGTACTTC	CASSQAGRFLSYEQYF
.	TRBV7-2	TRBJ2-1	TRBD2	TGTGCCAGCAGCTCAGGGACTAGCGCGAGCTCCTACAATGAGCAGTTCTTC	CASSSGTSASSYNEQFF
.	TRBV20-1	TRBJ2-1	TRBD1	TGCAGTGCTAGAGATATGGACAGGATCTACAATGAGCAGTTCTTC	CSARDMDRIYNEQFF
few	TRBV27	TRBJ2-1	.	TGTGCCAGCAGTGGCCCCGGGACGCAGACCTACAATGAGCAGTTCTTC	CASSGPGTQTYNEQFF
few	TRBV5-1	TRBJ2-3	TRBD2	TGCGCCAGCAGCTTGGCCCTGGGGGAGGGCAACACAGATACGCAGTATTTT	CASSLALGEGNTDTQYF
.	TRBV12-3/TRBV12-4	TRBJ2-7	TRBD1	TGTGCCAGCAGTGCACGTAGACAGGGAACCTACGAGCAGTACTTC	CASSARRQGTYEQYF
few	TRBV29-1	TRBJ2-2	.	TGCAGCGTAAAGCCAGGGGTAAACACCGGGGAGCTGTTTTTT	CSVKPGVNTGELFF
.	TRBV6-2/TRBV6-3	TRBJ2-3	TRBD1	TGTGCCAGCAGGCCCGGGACAGGGCGTTCAGATACGCAGTATTTT	CASRPGTGRSDTQYF
.	TRBV29-1	TRBJ2-7	TRBD1	TGCAGCGTTGAAGGATCGGACAGGGGGCTCTACGAGCAGTACTTC	CSVEGSDRGLYEQYF
.	TRBV21-1	TRBJ2-1	.	TGTGCCAGCAGCACAAGACTAGCAAAACCGGCCGCTGCACCGGCGTTATACAATGAGCAGTTCTTC	CASSTRLAKPAAAPALYNEQFF
few	TRBV30	TRBJ1-6	.	TGTGCCTGGAGTGTAAACGCGCCCAATTCACCCCTCCACTTT	CAWSVNAPNSPLHF
.	TRBV7-9	TRBJ1-2	TRBD1	TGTGCCAGCAGCCTCGGGACAGGGACTCCCCGGGTATATGGCTACACCTTC	CASSLGTGTPRVYGYTF
.	TRBV6-5	TRBJ2-7	.	TGTGCCAGCAGTTACTCCTCCGGGACCAGAGAGCAGTACTTC	CASSYSSGTREQYF
many	TRBV7-6	TRBJ2-3	.	TGTGCCAGCAGCCCCGAGGCGGGGTTCACAGATACGCAGTATTTT	CASSPEAGFTDTQYF
.	TRBV6-5	TRBJ2-3	.	TGTGCCAGCAGCGGGAGTGGAACAGATACGCAGTATTTT	CASSGSGTDTQYF